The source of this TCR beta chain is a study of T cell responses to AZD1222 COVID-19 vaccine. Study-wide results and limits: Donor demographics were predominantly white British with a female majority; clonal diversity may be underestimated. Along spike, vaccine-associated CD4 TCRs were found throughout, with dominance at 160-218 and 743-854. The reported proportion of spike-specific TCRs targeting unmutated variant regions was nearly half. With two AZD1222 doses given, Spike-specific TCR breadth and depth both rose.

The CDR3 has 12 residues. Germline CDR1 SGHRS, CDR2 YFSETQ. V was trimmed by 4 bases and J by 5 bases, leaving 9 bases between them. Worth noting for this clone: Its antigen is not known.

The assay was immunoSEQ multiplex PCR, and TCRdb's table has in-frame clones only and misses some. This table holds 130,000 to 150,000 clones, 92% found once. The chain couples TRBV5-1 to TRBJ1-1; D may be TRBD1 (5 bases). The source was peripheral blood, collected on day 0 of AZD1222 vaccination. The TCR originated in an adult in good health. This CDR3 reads CASSTEGTEAFF. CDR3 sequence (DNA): TGCGCCAGCAGCACGGAGGGGACTGAAGCTTTCTTT.